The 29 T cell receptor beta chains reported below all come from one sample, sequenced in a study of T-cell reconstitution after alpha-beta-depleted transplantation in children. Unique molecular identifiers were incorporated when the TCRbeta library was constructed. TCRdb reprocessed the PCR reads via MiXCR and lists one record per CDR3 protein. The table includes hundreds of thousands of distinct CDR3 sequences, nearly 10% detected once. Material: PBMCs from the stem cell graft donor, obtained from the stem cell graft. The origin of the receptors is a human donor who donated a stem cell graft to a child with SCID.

Here the CDR3 reads CASSSGLAGAGELFF. In DNA, the CDR3 is TGTGCCAGCAGCTCAGGACTAGCGGGGGCCGGGGAGCTGTTTTTT. This sequence joins TRBV7-3 and TRBJ2-2, with 13 nucleotides matching TRBD2. V lost 4 bases, J lost 6 bases, and 2 bases stayed unmatched. The V gene's germline CDR1 is SGHTA and CDR2 FQGTGA. CDR3 length equals 15 residues.

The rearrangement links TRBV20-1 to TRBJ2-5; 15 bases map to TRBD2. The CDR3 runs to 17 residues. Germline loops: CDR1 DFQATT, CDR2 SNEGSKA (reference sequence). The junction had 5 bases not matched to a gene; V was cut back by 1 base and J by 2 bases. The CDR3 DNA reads TGCAGTGCTAGAGGGGGACTAGCGGGGGGCTCGCAAGAGACCCAGTACTTC. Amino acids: CSARGGLAGGSQETQYF.

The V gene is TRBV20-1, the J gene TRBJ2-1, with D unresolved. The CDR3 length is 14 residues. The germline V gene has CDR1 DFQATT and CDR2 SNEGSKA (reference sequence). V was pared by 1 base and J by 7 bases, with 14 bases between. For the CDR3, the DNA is TGCAGTGCTAGAGGCGTGAGACTCGGAAATGAGCAGTTCTTC. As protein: CSARGVRLGNEQFF.

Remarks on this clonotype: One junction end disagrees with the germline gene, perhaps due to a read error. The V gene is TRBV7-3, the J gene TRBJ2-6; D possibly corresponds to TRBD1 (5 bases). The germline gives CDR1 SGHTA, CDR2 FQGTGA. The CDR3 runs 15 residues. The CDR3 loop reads CASSLLASGANVMTF. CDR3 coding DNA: TGTGCCAGCAGCCTCTTGGCTTCTGGGGCCAACGTCATGACTTTC.

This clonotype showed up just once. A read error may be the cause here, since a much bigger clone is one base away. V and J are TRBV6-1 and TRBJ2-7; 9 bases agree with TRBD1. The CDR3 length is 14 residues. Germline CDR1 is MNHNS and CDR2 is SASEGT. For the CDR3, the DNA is TGTGCCAGCGAGCGGGACAGGGTAACCTACGAGCAGCACTTC. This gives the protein CASERDRVTYEQHF.

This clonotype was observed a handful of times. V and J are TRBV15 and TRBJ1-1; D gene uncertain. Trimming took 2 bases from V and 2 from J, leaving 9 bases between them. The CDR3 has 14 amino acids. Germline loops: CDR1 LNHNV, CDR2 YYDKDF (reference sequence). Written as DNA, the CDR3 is TGTGCCACCAGCAGACAGTTCCAAAACACTGAAGCTTTCTTT. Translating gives CATSRQFQNTEAFF.

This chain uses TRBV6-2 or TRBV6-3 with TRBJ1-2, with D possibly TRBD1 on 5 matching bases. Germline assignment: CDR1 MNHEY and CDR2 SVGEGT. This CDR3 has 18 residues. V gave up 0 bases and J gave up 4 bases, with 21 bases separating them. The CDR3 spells CASSYSNARGGRTYGYTF. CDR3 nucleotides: TGTGCCAGCAGTTACTCGAACGCACGGGGGGGACGGACCTATGGCTACACCTTC.

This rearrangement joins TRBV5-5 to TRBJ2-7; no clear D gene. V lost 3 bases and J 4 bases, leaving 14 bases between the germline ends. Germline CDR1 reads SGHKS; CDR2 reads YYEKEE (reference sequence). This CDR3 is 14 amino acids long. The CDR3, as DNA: TGTGCCAGCAGCTCCTCGACTGGGGTTTACGAGCAGTACTTC. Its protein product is CASSSSTGVYEQYF.

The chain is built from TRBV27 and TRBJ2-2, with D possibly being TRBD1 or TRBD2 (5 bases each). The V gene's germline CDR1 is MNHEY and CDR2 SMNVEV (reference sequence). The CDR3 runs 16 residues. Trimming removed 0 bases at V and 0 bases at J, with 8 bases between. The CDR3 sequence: CASSLSGRANTGELFF. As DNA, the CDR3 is TGTGCCAGCAGTTTATCGGGGCGGGCGAACACCGGGGAGCTGTTTTTT.

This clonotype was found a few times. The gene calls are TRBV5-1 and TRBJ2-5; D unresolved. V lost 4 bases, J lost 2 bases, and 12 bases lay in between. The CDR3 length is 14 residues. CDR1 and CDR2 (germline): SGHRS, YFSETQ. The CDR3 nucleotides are TGCGCCAGCAGCCCTGAAGGATTTCAAGAGACCCAGTACTTC. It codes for CASSPEGFQETQYF.

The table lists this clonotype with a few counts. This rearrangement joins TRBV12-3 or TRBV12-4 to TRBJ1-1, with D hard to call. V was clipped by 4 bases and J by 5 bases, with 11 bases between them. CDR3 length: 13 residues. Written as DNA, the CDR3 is TGTGCCAGCAGTTGGACCACGAAAACTGAAGCTTTCTTT. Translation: CASSWTTKTEAFF.

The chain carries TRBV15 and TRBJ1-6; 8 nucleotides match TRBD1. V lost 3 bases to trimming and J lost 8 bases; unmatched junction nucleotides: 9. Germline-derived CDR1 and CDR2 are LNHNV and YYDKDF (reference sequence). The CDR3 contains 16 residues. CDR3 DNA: TGTGCCACCAGCAGCTTCTTCCAGGGGGCCGATTCACCCCTCCACTTT. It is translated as CATSSFFQGADSPLHF.

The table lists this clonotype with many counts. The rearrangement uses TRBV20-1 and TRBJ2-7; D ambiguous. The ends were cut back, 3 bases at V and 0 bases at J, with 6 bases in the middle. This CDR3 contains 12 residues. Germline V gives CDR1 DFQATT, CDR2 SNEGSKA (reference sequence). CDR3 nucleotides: TGCAGTGCTAGTGCGGTCTCCTACGAGCAGTACTTC. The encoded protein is CSASAVSYEQYF.

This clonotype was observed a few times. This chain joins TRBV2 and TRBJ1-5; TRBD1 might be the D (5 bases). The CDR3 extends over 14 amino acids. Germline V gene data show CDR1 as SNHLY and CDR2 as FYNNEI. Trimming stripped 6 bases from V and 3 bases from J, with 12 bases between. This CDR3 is CASSYEGANQPQHF. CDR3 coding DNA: TGTGCCAGCAGCTACGAAGGGGCCAATCAGCCCCAGCATTTT.

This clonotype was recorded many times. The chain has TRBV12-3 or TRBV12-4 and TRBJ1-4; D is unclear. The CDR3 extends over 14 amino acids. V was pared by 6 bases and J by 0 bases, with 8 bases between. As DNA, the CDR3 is TGTGCCAGCAGGCCGGTAGCAACTAATGAAAAACTGTTTTTT. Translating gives CASRPVATNEKLFF.

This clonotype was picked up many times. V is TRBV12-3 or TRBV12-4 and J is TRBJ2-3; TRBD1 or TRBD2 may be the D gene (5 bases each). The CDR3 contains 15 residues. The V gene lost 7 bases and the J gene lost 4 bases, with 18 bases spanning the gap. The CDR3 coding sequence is TGTGCCAGCACCGCGTCACCGAGGGGTTCAGATACGCAGTATTTT. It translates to CASTASPRGSDTQYF.

As DNA, the CDR3 is TGTGCCAGCAGCCAAGCTAGCGGGTGGGCCCTATGGACAGATACGCAGTATTTT. Translating it yields CASSQASGWALWTDTQYF. The chain carries TRBV3-1 and TRBJ2-3; 8 bases line up with TRBD2. V gave up 1 base and J gave up 3 bases; unmatched junction bases: 12. The CDR3 totals 18 residues. Looked up from germline, CDR1 is LGHDT and CDR2 is YNNKEL (reference sequence).

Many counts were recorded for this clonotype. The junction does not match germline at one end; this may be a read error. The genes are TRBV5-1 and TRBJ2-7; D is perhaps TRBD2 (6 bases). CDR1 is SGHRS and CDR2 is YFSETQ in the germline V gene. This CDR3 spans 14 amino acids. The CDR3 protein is CASSLVGSSYEQYF. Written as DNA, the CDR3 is TGTGCCAGCAGTTTAGTCGGGAGCTCCTACGAGCAGTACTTC.

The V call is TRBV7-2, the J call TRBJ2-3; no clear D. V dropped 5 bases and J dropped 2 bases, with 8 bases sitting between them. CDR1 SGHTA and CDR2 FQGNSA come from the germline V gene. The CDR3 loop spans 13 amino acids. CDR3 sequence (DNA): TGTGCCAGCAGCCCTAGGACCACAGATACGCAGTATTTT. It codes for CASSPRTTDTQYF.

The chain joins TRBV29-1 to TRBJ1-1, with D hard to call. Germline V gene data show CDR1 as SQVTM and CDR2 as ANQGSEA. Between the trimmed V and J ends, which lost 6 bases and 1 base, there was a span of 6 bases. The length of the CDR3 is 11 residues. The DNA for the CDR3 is TGCAGCGTCAACGGGAACACTGAAGCTTTCTTT. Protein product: CSVNGNTEAFF.

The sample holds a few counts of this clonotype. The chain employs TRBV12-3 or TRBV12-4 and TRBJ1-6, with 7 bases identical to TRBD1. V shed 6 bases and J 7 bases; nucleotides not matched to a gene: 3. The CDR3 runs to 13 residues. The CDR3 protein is CASSDRANSPLHF. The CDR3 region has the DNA TGTGCCAGCAGCGACAGGGCAAATTCACCCCTCCACTTT.

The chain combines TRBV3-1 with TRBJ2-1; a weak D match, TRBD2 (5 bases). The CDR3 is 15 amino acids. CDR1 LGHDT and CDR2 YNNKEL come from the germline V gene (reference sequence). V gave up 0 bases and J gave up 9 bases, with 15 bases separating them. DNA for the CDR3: TGTGCCAGCAGCCAAGACCGGCGGAGGTATAGTGAGCAGTTCTTC. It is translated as CASSQDRRRYSEQFF.

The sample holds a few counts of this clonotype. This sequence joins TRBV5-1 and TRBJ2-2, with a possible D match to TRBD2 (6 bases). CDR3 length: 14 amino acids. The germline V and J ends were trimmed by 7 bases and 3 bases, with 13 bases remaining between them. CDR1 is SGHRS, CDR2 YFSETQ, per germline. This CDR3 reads CASGDGGDTGELFF. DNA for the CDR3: TGCGCCAGCGGGGACGGGGGAGACACCGGGGAGCTGTTTTTT.

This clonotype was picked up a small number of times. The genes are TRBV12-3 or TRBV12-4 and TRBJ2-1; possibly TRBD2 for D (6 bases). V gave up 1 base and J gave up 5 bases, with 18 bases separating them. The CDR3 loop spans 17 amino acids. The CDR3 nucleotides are TGTGCCAGCAGTTTAGTGTTCGGCGGCGGGGAAGACAATGAGCAGTTCTTC. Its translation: CASSLVFGGGEDNEQFF.

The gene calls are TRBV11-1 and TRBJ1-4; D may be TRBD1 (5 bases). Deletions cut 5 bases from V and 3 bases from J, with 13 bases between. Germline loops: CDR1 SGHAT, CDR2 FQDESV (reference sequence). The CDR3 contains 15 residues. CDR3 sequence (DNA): TGTGCCAGCAGCAGCCGACGGACATCTAATGAAAAACTGTTTTTT. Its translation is CASSSRRTSNEKLFF.

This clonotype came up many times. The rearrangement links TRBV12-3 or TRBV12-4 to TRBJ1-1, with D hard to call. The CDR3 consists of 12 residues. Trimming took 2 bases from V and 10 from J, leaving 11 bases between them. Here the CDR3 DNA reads TGTGCCAGCAGTTTACCGCCAGCCGCAGCTTTCTTT. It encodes CASSLPPAAAFF.

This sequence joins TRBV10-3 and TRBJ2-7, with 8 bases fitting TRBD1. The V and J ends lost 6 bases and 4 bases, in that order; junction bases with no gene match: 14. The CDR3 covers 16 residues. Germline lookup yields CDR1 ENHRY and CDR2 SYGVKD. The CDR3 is CAISASGQGALYEQYF. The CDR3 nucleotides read TGTGCCATCAGCGCCTCCGGTCAGGGGGCTTTATACGAGCAGTACTTC.

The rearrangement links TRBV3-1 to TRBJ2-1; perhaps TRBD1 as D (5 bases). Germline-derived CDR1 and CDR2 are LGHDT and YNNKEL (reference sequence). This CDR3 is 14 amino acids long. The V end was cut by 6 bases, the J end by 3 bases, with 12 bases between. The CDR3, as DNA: TGTGCCAGCAGACCAAGGACACACTACAATGAGCAGTTCTTC. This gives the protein CASRPRTHYNEQFF.

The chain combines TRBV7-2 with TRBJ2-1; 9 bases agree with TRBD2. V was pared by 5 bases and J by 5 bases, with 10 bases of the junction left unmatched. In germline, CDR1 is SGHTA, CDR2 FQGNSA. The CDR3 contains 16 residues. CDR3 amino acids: CASSPLGLALNNEQFF. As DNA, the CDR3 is TGTGCCAGCAGCCCGCTGGGACTAGCCCTGAACAATGAGCAGTTCTTC.